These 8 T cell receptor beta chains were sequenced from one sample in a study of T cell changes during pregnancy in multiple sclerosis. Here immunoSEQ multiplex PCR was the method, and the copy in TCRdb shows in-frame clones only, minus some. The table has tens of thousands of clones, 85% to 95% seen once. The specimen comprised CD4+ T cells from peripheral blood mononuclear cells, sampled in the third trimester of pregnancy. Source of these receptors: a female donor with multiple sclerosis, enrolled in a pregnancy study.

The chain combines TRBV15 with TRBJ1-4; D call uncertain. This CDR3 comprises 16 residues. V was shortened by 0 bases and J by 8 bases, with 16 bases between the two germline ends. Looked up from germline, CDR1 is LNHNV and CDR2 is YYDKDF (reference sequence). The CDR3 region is CATSRDGPAIREKLFF. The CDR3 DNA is TGTGCCACCAGCAGAGATGGGCCGGCGATTCGGGAAAAACTGTTTTTT.

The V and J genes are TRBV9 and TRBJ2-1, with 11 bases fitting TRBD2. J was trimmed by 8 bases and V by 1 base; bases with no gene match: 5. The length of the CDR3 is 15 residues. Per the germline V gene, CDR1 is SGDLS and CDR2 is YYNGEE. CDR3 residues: CASSVRLAGRDEQFF. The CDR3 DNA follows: TGTGCCAGCAGCGTACGACTAGCGGGAAGGGATGAGCAGTTCTTC. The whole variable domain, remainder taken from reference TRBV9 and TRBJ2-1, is DSGVTQTPKHLITATGQRVTLRCSPRSGDLSVYWYQQSLDQGLQFLIQYYNGEERAKGNILERFSAQQFPDLHSELNLSSLELGDSALYFCASSVRLAGRDEQFFGPGTRLTVL.

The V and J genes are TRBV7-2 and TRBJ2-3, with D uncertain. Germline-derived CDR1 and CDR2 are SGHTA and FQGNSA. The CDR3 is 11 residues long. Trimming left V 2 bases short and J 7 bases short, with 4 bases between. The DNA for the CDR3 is TGTGCCAGCAGCTTATTAAATACGCAGTATTTT. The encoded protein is CASSLLNTQYF.

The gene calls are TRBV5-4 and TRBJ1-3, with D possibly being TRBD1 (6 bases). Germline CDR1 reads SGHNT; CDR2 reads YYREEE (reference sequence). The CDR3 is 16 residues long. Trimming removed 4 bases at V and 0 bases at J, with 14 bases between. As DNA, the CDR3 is TGTGCCAGCAGCCTACAGGGTAGGCGCTCTGGAAACACCATATATTTT. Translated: CASSLQGRRSGNTIYF.

The CDR3 nucleotides read TGTGCCAGCAGCGGGAGACAGGGGGCTGAAGCTTTCTTT. Its translation is CASSGRQGAEAFF. This chain links TRBV9 with TRBJ1-1, with 9 bases identical to TRBD1. Trimming took 3 bases from V and 6 from J; bases not matched to a gene: 3. The CDR3 has 13 residues. CDR1 is SGDLS, CDR2 YYNGEE, per germline.

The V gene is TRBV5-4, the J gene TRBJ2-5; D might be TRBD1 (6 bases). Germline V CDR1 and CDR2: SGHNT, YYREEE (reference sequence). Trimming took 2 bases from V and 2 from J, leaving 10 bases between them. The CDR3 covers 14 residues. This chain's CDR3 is CASSLQGRQETQYF. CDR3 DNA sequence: TGTGCCAGCAGCTTACAGGGTCGGCAAGAGACCCAGTACTTC.

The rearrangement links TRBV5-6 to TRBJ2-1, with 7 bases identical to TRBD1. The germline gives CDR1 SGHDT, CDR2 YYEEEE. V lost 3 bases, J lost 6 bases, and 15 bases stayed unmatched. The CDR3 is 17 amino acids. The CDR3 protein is CASSSLGGAGKVNEQFF. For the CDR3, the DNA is TGTGCCAGCAGCTCGTTAGGGGGCGCGGGCAAAGTCAATGAGCAGTTCTTC.

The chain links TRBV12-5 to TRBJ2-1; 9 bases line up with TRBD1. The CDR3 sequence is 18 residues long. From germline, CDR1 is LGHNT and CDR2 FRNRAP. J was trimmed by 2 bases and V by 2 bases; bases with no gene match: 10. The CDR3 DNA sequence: TGTGCTAGTGGTTTGTTAACACAGGGGGCGCTTCCCTACAATGAGCAGTTCTTC. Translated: CASGLLTQGALPYNEQFF.